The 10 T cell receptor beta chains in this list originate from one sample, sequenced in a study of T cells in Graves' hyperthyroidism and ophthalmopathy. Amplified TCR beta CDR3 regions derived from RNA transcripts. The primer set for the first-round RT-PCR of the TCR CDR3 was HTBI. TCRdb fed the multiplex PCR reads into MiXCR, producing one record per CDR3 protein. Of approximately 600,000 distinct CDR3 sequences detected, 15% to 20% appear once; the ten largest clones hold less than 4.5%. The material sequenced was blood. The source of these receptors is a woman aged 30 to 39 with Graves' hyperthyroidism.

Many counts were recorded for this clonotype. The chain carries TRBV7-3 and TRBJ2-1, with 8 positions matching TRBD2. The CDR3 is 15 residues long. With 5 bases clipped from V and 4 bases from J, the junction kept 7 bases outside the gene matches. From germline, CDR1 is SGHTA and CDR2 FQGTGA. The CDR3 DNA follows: TGTGCCAGCAGCAGTCCGGGACTAGGATACAATGAGCAGTTCTTC. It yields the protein CASSSPGLGYNEQFF. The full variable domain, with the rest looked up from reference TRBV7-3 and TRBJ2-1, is GAGVSQTPSNKVTEKGKYVELRCDPISGHTALYWYRQSLGQGPEFLIYFQGTGAADDSGLPNDRFFAVRPEGSVSTLKIQRTERGDSAVYLCASSSPGLGYNEQFFGPGTRLTVL.

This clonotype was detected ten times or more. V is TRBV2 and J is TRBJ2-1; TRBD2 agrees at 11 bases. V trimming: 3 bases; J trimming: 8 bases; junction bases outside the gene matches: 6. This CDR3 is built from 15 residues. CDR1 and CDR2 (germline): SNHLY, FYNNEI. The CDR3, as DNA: TGTGCCAGCAGTGACACTAGCGGGAGTAAGTATGAGCAGTTCTTC. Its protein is CASSDTSGSKYEQFF.

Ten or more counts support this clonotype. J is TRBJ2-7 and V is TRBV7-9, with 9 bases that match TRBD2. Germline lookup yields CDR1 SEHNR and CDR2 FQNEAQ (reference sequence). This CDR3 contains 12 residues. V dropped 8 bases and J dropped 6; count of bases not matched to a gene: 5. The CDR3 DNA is TGTGCCAGCGGGCTAGCGGGAATCGAGCAGTACTTC. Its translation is CASGLAGIEQYF.

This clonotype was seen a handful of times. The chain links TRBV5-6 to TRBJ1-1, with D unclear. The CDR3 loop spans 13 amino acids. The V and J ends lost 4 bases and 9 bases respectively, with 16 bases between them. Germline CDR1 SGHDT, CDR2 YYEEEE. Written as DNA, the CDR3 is TGTGCCAGCAGCCATAGGGCGGTCGGGAAAGCTTTCTTT. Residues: CASSHRAVGKAFF.

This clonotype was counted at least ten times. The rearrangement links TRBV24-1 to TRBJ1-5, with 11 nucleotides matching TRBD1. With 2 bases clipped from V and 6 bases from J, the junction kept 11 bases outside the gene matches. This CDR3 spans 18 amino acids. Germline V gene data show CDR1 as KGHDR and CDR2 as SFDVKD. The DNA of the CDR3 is TGTGCCACCAGTGATTCCGGAGCCGGGACAGGGGGTGGTCAGCCCCAGCATTTT. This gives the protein CATSDSGAGTGGGQPQHF.

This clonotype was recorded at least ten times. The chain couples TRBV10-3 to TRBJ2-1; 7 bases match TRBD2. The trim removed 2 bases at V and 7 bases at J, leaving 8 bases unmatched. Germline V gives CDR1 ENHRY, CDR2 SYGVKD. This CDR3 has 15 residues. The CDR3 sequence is CAISESPGLGNEQFF. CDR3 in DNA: TGTGCCATCAGTGAGAGTCCTGGACTAGGTAATGAGCAGTTCTTC.

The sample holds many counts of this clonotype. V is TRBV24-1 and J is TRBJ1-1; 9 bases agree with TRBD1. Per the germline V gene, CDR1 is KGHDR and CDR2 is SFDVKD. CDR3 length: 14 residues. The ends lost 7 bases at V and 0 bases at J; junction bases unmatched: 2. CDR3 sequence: CATRRTGVNTEAFF. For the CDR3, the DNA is TGTGCCACCAGGAGGACAGGGGTGAACACTGAAGCTTTCTTT.

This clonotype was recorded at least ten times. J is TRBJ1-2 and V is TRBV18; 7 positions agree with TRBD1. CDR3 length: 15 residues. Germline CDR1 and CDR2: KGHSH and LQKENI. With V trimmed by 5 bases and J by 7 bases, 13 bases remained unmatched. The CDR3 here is CASSTSYRDSSGYTF. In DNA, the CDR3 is TGTGCCAGCTCAACTTCGTACCGGGACAGCTCTGGCTACACCTTC. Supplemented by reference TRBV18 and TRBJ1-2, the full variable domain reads NAGVMQNPRHLVRRRGQEARLRCSPMKGHSHVYWYRQLPEEGLKFMVYLQKENIIDESGMPKERFSAEFPKEGPSILRIQQVVRGDSAAYFCASSTSYRDSSGYTFGSGTRLTVV.

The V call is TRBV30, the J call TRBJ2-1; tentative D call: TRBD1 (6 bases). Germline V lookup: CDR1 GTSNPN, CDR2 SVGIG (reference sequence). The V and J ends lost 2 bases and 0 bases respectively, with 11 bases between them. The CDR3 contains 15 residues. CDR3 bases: TGTGCCTGGAGTCCAGGGGTAACCTCCTACAATGAGCAGTTCTTC. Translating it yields CAWSPGVTSYNEQFF.

The CDR3 bases are TGTGCCAGTAGACTCTATCAGGGGGCGCGGACGCCCCAGCATTTT. This encodes CASRLYQGARTPQHF. The chain carries TRBV6-1 and TRBJ1-5, with 8 bases matching TRBD1. The CDR3 length is 15 residues. The trim removed 9 bases at V and 9 bases at J, leaving 16 bases unmatched. Germline V CDR1 and CDR2: MNHNS, SASEGT.